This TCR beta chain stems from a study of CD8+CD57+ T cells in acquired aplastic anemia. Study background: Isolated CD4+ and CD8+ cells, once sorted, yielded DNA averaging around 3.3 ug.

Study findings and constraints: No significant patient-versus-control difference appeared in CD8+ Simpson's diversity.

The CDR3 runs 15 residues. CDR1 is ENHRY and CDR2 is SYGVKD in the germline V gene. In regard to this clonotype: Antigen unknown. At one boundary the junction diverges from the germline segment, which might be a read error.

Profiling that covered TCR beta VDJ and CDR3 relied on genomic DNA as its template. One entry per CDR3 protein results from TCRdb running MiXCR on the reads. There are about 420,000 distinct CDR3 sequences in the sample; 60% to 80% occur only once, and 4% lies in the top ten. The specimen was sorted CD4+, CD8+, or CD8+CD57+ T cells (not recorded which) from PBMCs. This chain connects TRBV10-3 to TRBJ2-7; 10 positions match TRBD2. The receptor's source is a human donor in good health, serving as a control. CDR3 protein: CAISVAGGFPYKQYF. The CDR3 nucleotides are TGTGCCATCAGTGTAGCGGGGGGATTTCCCTACAAGCAGTACTTC.